Sequencing of this T cell receptor (beta chain) was carried out in a study of T cell responses to AZD1222 COVID-19 vaccine. The germline V gene encodes CDR1 MNHEY and CDR2 SVGAGI. Deletions cut 7 bases from V and 6 bases from J, with 16 bases between. CDR3 length: 13 amino acids. Points on this clone: No antigen is known for it.

TCRdb keeps only in-frame clones here, not all; method: immunoSEQ multiplex PCR. The repertoire holds some 180,000 clones, with around 94% as singletons. Study observations and caveats: As reported, nearly half of all spike-specific TCRs target variant regions that are unmutated. Baseline serology detected seropositivity in only 6 or 7 AZD1222 recipients.

This material consisted of peripheral blood, taken on day 0 of AZD1222 vaccination. V and J are TRBV6-5 and TRBJ2-7, with D possibly matching TRBD1 (5 bases). This receptor was taken from an adult in good health. CDR3: CASIPPQGGEQYF. The CDR3 bases are TGTGCCAGCATTCCCCCCCAGGGTGGCGAGCAGTACTTC.